The 17 T cell receptor beta chains reported below all come from one sample, sequenced in a study of T cells in Graves' hyperthyroidism and ophthalmopathy. Amplified TCR beta CDR3 regions derived from RNA transcripts. The HTBI primer set was used in a first-round RT-PCR of the TCR CDR3. TCRdb re-derived calls from the multiplex PCR reads in MiXCR, one entry per CDR3 protein. The sample consists of 500,000 to 800,000 distinct CDR3 sequences, 45% of them appearing once. Material: peripheral blood or thyroid tissue (not recorded which). The receptors originated from an adult man with Graves' disease, either hyperthyroidism or ophthalmopathy (not recorded which).

The V and J genes are TRBV19 and TRBJ1-5, with no clear D. The germline gives CDR1 LNHDA, CDR2 SQIVND (reference sequence). V gave up 9 bases and J gave up 0 bases, with 12 bases separating them. The CDR3 sequence is 14 residues long. The CDR3 DNA follows: TGTGCCAGCAGTTTATACGCTAGCAATCAGCCCCAGCATTTT. Protein: CASSLYASNQPQHF. The complete variable domain, with remaining parts taken from reference TRBV19 and TRBJ1-5, reads DGGITQSPKYLFRKEGQNVTLSCEQNLNHDAMYWYRQDPGQGLRLIYYSQIVNDFQKGDIAEGYSVSREKKESFPLTVTSAQKNPTAFYLCASSLYASNQPQHFGDGTRLSIL.

In this sample, this clonotype turned up many times. The chain carries TRBV24-1 and TRBJ1-2, with 7 bases lining up with TRBD1. The V gene's germline CDR1 is KGHDR and CDR2 SFDVKD. V shed 4 bases, J shed 4 bases, and the junction held 11 bases outside the gene matches. The CDR3 length is 16 residues. The CDR3 protein is CATSDESRGIGYGYTF. The CDR3 DNA reads as TGTGCCACCAGTGACGAAAGCAGGGGGATTGGCTATGGCTACACCTTC.

The chain is built from TRBV7-2 and TRBJ2-7; TRBD1 agrees at 8 bases. The CDR3 is made up of 17 amino acids. Germline V gene lookup returns CDR1 SGHTA and CDR2 FQGNSA. V shed 0 bases, J shed 3 bases, and the junction held 10 bases outside the gene matches. The CDR3 bases are TGTGCCAGCAGCTTAGCGTCGGCAGGGGGCCGTGGCTACGAGCAGTACTTC. This codes for CASSLASAGGRGYEQYF.

The rearrangement uses TRBV2 and TRBJ1-5; 10 nucleotides align to TRBD1. The germline gives CDR1 SNHLY, CDR2 FYNNEI. V was pared by 8 bases and J by 5 bases, with 12 bases of the junction left unmatched. The CDR3 contains 16 residues. The CDR3 DNA follows: TGTGCCAGCCGACCCGAGACAGGGGGCTCTGATCAGCCCCAGCATTTT. This translates into CASRPETGGSDQPQHF.

J is TRBJ2-7 and V is TRBV3-1; no firm D call. Germline loops: CDR1 LGHDT, CDR2 YNNKEL (reference sequence). V gave up 3 bases and J gave up 6 bases, with 9 bases separating them. CDR3 length equals 12 residues. CDR3 region: CASSHFLAEQYF. The DNA of the CDR3 is TGTGCCAGCAGCCACTTCCTCGCCGAGCAGTACTTC.

The chain uses TRBV6-1 and TRBJ2-7; tentatively, D is TRBD2 (5 bases). V was cut by 1 base and J by 4 bases, with 14 bases left in between. The germline gives CDR1 MNHNS, CDR2 SASEGT. The CDR3 has 15 residues. The CDR3 bases are TGTGCCAGCAGTGAAGTAGACGGGATACGGTACGAGCAGTACTTC. It yields the protein CASSEVDGIRYEQYF.

This chain uses TRBV12-3 or TRBV12-4 with TRBJ1-1, with D perhaps TRBD1 (5 bases). The CDR3 has 12 residues. V was clipped by 5 bases and J by 8 bases, with 12 bases between them. The CDR3 loop reads CASSLPGLEAFF. The DNA for the CDR3 is TGTGCCAGCAGTCTCCCAGGGTTAGAAGCTTTCTTT.

The chain links TRBV14 to TRBJ1-2, with D possibly matching TRBD1 (5 bases). This CDR3 contains 14 residues. Trimming cost V 0 bases and J 2 bases, with 7 bases left between them. The germline V gene encodes CDR1 SGHDN and CDR2 FVKESK. The CDR3 region is CASSQEEGNYGYTF. CDR3 coding DNA: TGTGCCAGCAGCCAAGAGGAGGGGAACTATGGCTACACCTTC.

The chain links TRBV7-8 to TRBJ1-5; D might be TRBD1 (6 bases). Trimming took off 1 base at V and 5 bases at J, with 12 bases between the two ends. Per the germline V gene, CDR1 is SGHVS and CDR2 is FQNEAQ. CDR3 length: 15 residues. The CDR3 sequence is CASSLVAGADQPQHF. CDR3 coding DNA: TGTGCCAGCAGCTTAGTAGCGGGGGCGGATCAGCCCCAGCATTTT.

This clonotype was seen only once. The rearrangement uses TRBV20-1 and TRBJ1-6, with TRBD1 matching 7 bases. The junction had 11 bases not matched to a gene; V was cut back by 0 bases and J by 9 bases. Germline V gene sequence: CDR1 DFQATT, CDR2 SNEGSKA (reference sequence). The CDR3 totals 16 residues. The CDR3: CSARDGTVTLSSPLHF. DNA of the CDR3: TGCAGTGCTAGAGACGGGACAGTCACTTTGAGTTCACCCCTCCACTTT.

Turning to this clonotype: This may be a read error: a much more frequent sequence differs by one nucleotide. V is TRBV7-9 and J is TRBJ1-4, with a possible D match to TRBD1 (5 bases). Germline CDR1 SEHNR, CDR2 FQNEAQ (reference sequence). The V end was cut by 1 base, the J end by 8 bases, with 8 bases between. The CDR3 runs 13 residues. CDR3 nucleotides: TGTGCCAGCAGCTTAGTCAGGGAGGAAAAACTGTTTTTT. This encodes CASSLVREEKLFF.

The chain is built from TRBV24-1 and TRBJ2-7; D gene unclear. The CDR3 totals 11 residues. Trimming removed 5 bases at V and 6 bases at J, with 7 bases between. CDR1 and CDR2 (germline): KGHDR, SFDVKD. The CDR3: CATSAASEQYF. The CDR3 DNA sequence: TGTGCCACCAGTGCGGCTAGCGAGCAGTACTTC.

This chain joins TRBV2 and TRBJ1-5; D unclear. Germline CDR1 SNHLY, CDR2 FYNNEI. The CDR3 spans 14 residues. Between the trimmed V and J ends, which lost 5 bases and 3 bases, there was a span of 11 bases. CDR3 region: CASSYFSSNQPQHF. The CDR3 nucleotides read TGTGCCAGCAGTTATTTCAGCTCCAATCAGCCCCAGCATTTT.

The chain uses TRBV19 and TRBJ1-2; 9 bases agree with TRBD1. V was pared by 1 base and J by 4 bases, with 13 bases of the junction left unmatched. CDR1 is LNHDA and CDR2 is SQIVND in the germline V gene (reference sequence). The CDR3 extends over 18 amino acids. The CDR3 region has the DNA TGTGCCAGTAGTATAGCCCGGACAGGGGACAAACTCTCCTATGGCTACACCTTC. It encodes CASSIARTGDKLSYGYTF.

This clonotype was seen only a few times. The chain is built from TRBV2 and TRBJ2-2; possibly TRBD1 for D (5 bases). Per the germline V gene, CDR1 is SNHLY and CDR2 is FYNNEI. Trimming took off 5 bases at V and 8 bases at J, with 12 bases between the two ends. The CDR3 has 13 residues. The CDR3 DNA sequence: TGTGCCAGCAGTTTCCAGGGTCATGGGGAGCTGTTTTTT. As protein: CASSFQGHGELFF.

This clonotype was recorded many times. The V gene is TRBV7-9, the J gene TRBJ2-5; D remains ambiguous. The V gene lost 5 bases and the J gene lost 5 bases, with 9 bases spanning the gap. The germline gives CDR1 SEHNR, CDR2 FQNEAQ (reference sequence). The CDR3 length is 12 residues. CDR3 sequence: CASSPPTETQYF. For the CDR3, the DNA is TGTGCCAGCAGCCCGCCGACGGAGACCCAGTACTTC.

The rearrangement joins TRBV11-2 to TRBJ1-2, with D unclear. Trimming pared 0 bases from V and 8 bases from J, leaving 10 bases between. Germline lookup yields CDR1 SGHAT and CDR2 FQNNGV. CDR3 size: 13 residues. CDR3 protein: CASSLESISGYTF. The CDR3 coding sequence is TGTGCCAGCAGCTTAGAGTCCATATCCGGCTACACCTTC. Together with reference TRBV11-2 and TRBJ1-2, the CDR3 gives the full variable domain: EAGVAQSPRYKIIEKRQSVAFWCNPISGHATLYWYQQILGQGPKLLIQFQNNGVVDDSQLPKDRFSAERLKGVDSTLKIQPAKLEDSAVYLCASSLESISGYTFGSGTRLTVV.